This TCR beta chain comes out of a study of identifying expanded T cells in peripheral blood. General observations from the study: Approximately two-week clone count variance significantly increased as total template count grew. About 1.2 clones differed between technical replicates, versus around 15 and 19 over time.

Libraries were prepared by immunoSEQ multiplex PCR; TCRdb keeps only in-frame clonotypes and omits some of them. Among 50,000 to 60,000 clones, over 80% were seen once, and the ten largest hold more than 15%. A note on this clone: Its antigen is still unknown.

The CDR3 loop spans 14 amino acids. Germline-derived CDR1 and CDR2 are SGDLS and YYNGEE. V was shortened by 8 bases and J by 7 bases, with 19 bases between the two germline ends. Input material: blood. This TCR was recovered from a person aged 18 to 75 in good health. The chain combines TRBV9 with TRBJ2-1; D perhaps matches TRBD2 (7 bases). The CDR3 DNA follows: TGTGCCAGTGGGGGGGGACCCCAGGGGAATGAGCAGTTCTTC. This encodes CASGGGPQGNEQFF.